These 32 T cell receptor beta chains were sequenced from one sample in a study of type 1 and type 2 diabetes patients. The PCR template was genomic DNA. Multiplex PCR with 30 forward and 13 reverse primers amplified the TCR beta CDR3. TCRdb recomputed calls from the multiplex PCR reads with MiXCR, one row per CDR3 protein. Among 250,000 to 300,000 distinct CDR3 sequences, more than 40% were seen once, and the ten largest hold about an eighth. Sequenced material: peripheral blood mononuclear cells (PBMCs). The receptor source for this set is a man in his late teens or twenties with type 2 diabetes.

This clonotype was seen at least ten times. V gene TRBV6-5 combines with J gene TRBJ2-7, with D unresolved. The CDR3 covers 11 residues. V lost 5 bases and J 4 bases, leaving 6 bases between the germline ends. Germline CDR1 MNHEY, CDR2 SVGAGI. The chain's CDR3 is CASSNNYEQYF. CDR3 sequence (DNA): TGTGCCAGCAGTAATAATTACGAGCAGTACTTC.

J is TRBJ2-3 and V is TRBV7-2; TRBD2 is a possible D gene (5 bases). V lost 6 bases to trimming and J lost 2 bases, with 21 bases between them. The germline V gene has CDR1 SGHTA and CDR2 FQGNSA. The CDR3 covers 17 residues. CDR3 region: CASSEDGRTGDTDTQYF. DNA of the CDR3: TGTGCCAGCAGTGAAGACGGTAGGACTGGCGACACAGATACGCAGTATTTT.

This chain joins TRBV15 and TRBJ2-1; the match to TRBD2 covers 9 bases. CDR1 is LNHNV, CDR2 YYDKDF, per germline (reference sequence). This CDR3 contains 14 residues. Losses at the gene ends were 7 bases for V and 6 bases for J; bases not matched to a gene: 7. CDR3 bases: TGTGCCACCACAAGGGGTAGCGGGGGCAATGAGCAGTTCTTC. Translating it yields CATTRGSGGNEQFF.

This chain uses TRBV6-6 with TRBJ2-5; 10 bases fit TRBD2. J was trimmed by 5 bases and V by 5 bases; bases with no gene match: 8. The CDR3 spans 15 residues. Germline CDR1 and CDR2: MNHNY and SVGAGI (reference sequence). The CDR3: CASSALAGVGETQYF. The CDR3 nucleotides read TGTGCCAGCAGTGCGCTAGCGGGAGTCGGTGAGACCCAGTACTTC.

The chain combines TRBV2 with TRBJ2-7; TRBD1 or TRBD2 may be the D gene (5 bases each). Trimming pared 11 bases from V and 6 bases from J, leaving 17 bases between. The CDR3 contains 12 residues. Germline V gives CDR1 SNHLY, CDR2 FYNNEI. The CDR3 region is CAVPGLLGEQYF. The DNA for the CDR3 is TGTGCCGTACCGGGGCTCCTCGGCGAGCAGTACTTC.

Here the CDR3 DNA reads TGTGCCAGCAGCCTCGGACTAGGACTCAATGAGCAGTTCTTC. Amino acid sequence: CASSLGLGLNEQFF. The chain recombines TRBV12-3 or TRBV12-4 with TRBJ2-1, with 7 bases aligning to TRBD2. The CDR3 sequence is 14 residues long. Germline trimming cut 6 bases from V and 6 bases from J; bases unmatched to any gene: 8.

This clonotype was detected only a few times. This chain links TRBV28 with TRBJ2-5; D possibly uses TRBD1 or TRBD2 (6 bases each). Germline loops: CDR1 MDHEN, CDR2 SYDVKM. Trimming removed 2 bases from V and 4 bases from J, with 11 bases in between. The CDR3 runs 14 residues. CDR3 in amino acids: CASSLTQGGETQYF. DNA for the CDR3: TGTGCCAGCAGTTTAACACAGGGAGGAGAGACCCAGTACTTC.

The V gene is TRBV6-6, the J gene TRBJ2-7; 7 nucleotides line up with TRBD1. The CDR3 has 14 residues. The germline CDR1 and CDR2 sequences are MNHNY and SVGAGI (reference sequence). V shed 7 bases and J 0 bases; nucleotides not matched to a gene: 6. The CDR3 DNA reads TGTGCCAGCAAATTACAGGGGAACTCCTACGAGCAGTACTTC. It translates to CASKLQGNSYEQYF.

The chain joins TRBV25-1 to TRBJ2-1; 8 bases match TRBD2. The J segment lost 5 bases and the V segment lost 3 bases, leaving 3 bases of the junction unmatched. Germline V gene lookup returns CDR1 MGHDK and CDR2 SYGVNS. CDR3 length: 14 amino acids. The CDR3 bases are TGTGCCAGCAGTGAGGCGGGGGGTCACAATGAGCAGTTCTTC. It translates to CASSEAGGHNEQFF.

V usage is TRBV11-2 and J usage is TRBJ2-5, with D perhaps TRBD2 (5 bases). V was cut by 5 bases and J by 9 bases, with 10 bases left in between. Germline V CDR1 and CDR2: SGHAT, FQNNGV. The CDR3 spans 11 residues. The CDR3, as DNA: TGTGCCAGCAGCATATACGGGGCCCAGTACTTC. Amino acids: CASSIYGAQYF.

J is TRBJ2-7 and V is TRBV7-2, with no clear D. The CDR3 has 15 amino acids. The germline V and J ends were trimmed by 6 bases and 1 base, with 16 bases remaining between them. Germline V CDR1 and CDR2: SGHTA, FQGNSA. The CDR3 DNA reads TGTGCCAGCAGTGAAGCGCCCCGCCCGTCCTACGAGCAGTACTTC. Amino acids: CASSEAPRPSYEQYF. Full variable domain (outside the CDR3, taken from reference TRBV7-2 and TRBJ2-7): GAGVSQSPSNKVTEKGKDVELRCDPISGHTALYWYRQSLGQGLEFLIYFQGNSAPDKSGLPSDRFSAERTGGSVSTLTIQRTQQEDSAVYLCASSEAPRPSYEQYFGPGTRLTVT.

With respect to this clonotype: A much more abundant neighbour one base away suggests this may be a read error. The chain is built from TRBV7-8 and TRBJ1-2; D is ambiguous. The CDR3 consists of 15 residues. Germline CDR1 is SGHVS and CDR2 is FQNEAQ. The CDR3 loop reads CASGLGASPNYGYTF. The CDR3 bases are TGTGCCAGCGGCTTAGGTGCCAGTCCTAACTATGGCTACACCTTC.

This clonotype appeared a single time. The CDR3 loop is CASSPIRDRGFTLFYEQYF. The DNA of the CDR3 is TGTGCCAGCAGCCCAATCCGGGACAGGGGGTTCACCCTGTTCTACGAGCAGTACTTC. J is TRBJ2-7 and V is TRBV11-2, with 11 positions matching TRBD1. CDR1 and CDR2 from the germline V gene are SGHAT and FQNNGV. J gave up 3 bases and V 5 bases, and 18 bases lay outside the gene matches. This CDR3 region has 19 residues.

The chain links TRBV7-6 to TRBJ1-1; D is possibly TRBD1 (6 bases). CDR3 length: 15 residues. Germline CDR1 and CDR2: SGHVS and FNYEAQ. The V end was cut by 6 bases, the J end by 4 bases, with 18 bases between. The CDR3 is CASSLLNRAGTEAFF. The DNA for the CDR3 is TGTGCCAGCAGTTTATTAAACAGGGCTGGCACTGAAGCTTTCTTT.

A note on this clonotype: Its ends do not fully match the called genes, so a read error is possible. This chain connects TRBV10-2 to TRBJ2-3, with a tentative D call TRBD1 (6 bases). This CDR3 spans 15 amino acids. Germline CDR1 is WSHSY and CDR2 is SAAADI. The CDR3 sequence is CASSEARTATDTQYF. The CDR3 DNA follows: TGTGCCAGCAGTGAAGCGCGGACAGCCACAGATACGCAGTATTTT.

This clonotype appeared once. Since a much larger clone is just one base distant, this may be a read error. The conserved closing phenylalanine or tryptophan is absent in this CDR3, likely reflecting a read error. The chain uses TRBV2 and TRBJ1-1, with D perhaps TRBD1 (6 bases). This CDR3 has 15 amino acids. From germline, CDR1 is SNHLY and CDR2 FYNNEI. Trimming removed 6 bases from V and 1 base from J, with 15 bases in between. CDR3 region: CASRVNRAQNTEAFV. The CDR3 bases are TGTGCCAGCAGGGTTAACAGGGCCCAGAACACTGAAGCTTTCGTT.

The CDR3: CASQNLGGPETQYF. CDR3 in DNA: TGTGCCAGCCAGAACCTTGGAGGCCCAGAGACCCAGTACTTC. V is TRBV2 and J is TRBJ2-5; D perhaps matches TRBD2 (5 bases). V lost 8 bases and J 4 bases, leaving 17 bases between the germline ends. This CDR3 contains 14 residues. The germline CDR1 and CDR2 sequences are SNHLY and FYNNEI.

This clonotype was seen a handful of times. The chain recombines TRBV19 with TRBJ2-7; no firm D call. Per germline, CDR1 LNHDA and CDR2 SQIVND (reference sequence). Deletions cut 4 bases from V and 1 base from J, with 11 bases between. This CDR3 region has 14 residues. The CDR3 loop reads CASSTALNSYEQYF. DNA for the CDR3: TGTGCCAGTAGTACGGCCCTCAATTCCTACGAGCAGTACTTC.

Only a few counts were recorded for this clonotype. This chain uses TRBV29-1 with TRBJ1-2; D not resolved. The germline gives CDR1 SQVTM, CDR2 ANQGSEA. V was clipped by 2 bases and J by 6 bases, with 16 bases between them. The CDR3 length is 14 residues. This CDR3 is CSVEISGQMHGYTF. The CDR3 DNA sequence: TGCAGCGTTGAAATATCGGGCCAGATGCATGGCTACACCTTC. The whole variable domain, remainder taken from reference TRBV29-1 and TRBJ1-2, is SAVISQKPSRDICQRGTSLTIQCQVDSQVTMMFWYRQQPGQSLTLIATANQGSEATYESGFVIDKFPISRPNLTFSTLTVSNMSPEDSSIYLCSVEISGQMHGYTFGSGTRLTVV.

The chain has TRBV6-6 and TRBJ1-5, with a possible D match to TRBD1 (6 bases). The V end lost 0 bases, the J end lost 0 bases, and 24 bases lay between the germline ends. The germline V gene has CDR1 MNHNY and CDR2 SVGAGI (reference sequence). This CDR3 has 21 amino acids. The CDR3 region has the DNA TGTGCCAGCAGTTACTCTTTTATGGGCAGGGGAATGGGACATAGCAATCAGCCCCAGCATTTT. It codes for CASSYSFMGRGMGHSNQPQHF.

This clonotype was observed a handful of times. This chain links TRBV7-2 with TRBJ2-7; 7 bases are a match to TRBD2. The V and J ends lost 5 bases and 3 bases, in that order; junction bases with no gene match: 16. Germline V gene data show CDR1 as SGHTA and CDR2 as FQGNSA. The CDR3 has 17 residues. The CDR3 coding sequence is TGTGCCAGCAGCCCCTCCCCTGGGCGGGGAGGGAACTACGAGCAGTACTTC. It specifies CASSPSPGRGGNYEQYF.

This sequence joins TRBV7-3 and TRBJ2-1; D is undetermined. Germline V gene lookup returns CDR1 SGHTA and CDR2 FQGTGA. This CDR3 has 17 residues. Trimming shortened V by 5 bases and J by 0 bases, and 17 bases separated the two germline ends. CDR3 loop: CASSQGREYASYNEQFF. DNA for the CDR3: TGTGCCAGCAGCCAAGGAAGGGAATATGCCTCCTACAATGAGCAGTTCTTC.

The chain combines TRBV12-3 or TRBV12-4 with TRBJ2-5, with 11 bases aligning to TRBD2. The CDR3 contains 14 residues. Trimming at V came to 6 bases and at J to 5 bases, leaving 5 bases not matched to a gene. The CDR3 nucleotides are TGTGCCAGCAGACTAGCGGGGGCATATGAGACCCAGTACTTC. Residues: CASRLAGAYETQYF.

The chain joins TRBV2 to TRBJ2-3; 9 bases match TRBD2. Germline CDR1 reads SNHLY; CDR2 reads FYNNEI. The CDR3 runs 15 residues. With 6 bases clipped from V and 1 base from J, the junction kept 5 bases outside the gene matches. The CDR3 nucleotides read TGTGCCAGCAGAATACTAGCGGGCCGCACAGATACGCAGTATTTT. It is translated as CASRILAGRTDTQYF.

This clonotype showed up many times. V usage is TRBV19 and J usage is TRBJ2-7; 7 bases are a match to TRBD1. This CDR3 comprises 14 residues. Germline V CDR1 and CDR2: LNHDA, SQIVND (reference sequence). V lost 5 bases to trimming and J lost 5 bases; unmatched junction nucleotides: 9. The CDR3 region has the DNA TGTGCCAGTAGTTTGACAGGGTATGCGGACGAGCAGTACTTC. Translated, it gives CASSLTGYADEQYF. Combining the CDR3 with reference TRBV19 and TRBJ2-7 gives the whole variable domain DGGITQSPKYLFRKEGQNVTLSCEQNLNHDAMYWYRQDPGQGLRLIYYSQIVNDFQKGDIAEGYSVSREKKESFPLTVTSAQKNPTAFYLCASSLTGYADEQYFGPGTRLTVT.

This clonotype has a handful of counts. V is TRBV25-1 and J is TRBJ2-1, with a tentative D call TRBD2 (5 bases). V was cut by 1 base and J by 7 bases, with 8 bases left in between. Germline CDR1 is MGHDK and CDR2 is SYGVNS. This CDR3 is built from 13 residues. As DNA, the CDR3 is TGTGCCAGCAGTGAATTACGAGGGAATGAGCAGTTCTTC. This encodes CASSELRGNEQFF.

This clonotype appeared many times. Here the CDR3 reads CATSVGGNQPQHF. The DNA of the CDR3 is TGTGCCACCAGTGTCGGGGGTAATCAGCCCCAGCATTTT. V is TRBV24-1 and J is TRBJ1-5; possibly TRBD1 for D (5 bases). Germline V gives CDR1 KGHDR, CDR2 SFDVKD. The V end was cut by 5 bases, the J end by 4 bases, with 8 bases between. The CDR3 consists of 13 residues.

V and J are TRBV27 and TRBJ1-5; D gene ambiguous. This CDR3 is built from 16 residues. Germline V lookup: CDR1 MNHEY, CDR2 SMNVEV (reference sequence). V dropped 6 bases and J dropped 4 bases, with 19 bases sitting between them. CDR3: CASSDTGGSQNQPQHF. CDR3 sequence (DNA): TGTGCCAGCAGCGACACTGGAGGATCTCAAAATCAGCCCCAGCATTTT.

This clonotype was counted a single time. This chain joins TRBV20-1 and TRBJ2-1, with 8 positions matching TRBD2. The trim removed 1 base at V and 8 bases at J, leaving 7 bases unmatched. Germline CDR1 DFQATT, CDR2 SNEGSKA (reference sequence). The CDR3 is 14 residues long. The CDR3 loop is CSARVAGSMDEQFF. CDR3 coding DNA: TGCAGTGCTAGAGTAGCGGGGTCCATGGATGAGCAGTTCTTC.

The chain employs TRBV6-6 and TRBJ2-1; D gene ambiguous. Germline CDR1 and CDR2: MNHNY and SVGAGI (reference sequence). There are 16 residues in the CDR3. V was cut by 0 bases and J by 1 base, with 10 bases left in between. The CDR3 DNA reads TGTGCCAGCAGTTACTCCCCAGAAATGTCCTACAATGAGCAGTTCTTC. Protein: CASSYSPEMSYNEQFF.

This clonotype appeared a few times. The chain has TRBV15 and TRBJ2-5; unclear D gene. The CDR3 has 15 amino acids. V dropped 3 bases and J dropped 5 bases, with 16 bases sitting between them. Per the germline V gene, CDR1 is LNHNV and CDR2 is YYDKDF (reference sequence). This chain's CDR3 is CATSRADSPSETQYF. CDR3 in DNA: TGTGCCACCAGCAGGGCTGACTCACCAAGTGAGACCCAGTACTTC.

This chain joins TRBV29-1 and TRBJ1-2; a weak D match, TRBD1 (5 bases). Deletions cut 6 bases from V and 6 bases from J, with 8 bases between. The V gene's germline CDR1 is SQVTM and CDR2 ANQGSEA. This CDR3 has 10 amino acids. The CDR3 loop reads CSVGANGYTF. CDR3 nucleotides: TGCAGCGTCGGGGCCAATGGCTACACCTTC.